There are a few counts of the clone carrying this T cell receptor beta chain. The CDR3 loop spans 11 amino acids. The ends lost 6 bases at V and 4 bases at J; junction bases unmatched: 1. Germline V CDR1 and CDR2: GTSNPN, SVGIG (reference sequence). Here immunoSEQ multiplex PCR was the method, and the copy in TCRdb shows in-frame clones only, minus some. The sample lists 85,000 to 100,000 clones, 85% to 95% occurring once. The record originates from a study of T cell changes during pregnancy in multiple sclerosis. Sequencing was performed on peripheral blood, taken in the first trimester of pregnancy. The TCR sequence derives from a female donor with multiple sclerosis, enrolled in a pregnancy study. The rearrangement links TRBV30 to TRBJ2-5; 8 bases are shared with TRBD1. CDR3: CACTGGETQYF. The CDR3 DNA follows: TGTGCCTGTACAGGGGGAGAGACCCAGTACTTC.